These T cell receptor beta chains were read from a single sample in a study of blood T cell repertoires in COVID-19. Profiling relied on immunoSEQ multiplex PCR, and the TCRdb table lists in-frame clones only, not all of them. The sample consists of some 200,000 clones, roughly 87% of them appearing once. Sequenced sample: PBMCs or T cells enriched from blood (not recorded which). Source of these receptors: a man aged 18 to 30 with acute COVID-19. Each CDR3 is given with its conserved first and last residue. The order of the fields is clone size, D gene, J gene, V gene, CDR3 DNA, CDR3 protein. D genes are given only for firm matches. The size field is filled for only some rows; it gives once, few, many or a size class.

clone size: NA; D gene: NA; J gene: TRBJ2-2; V gene: TRBV6-1; CDR3 DNA: TGTGCCAGCAGTGAACGGGCTAGCGTTAAGCTGTTTTTT; CDR3 protein: CASSERASVKLFF
clone size: NA; D gene: NA; J gene: TRBJ2-7; V gene: TRBV11-2; CDR3 DNA: TGTGCCAGCAGCTTACGGGGCTACGAGCAGTACTTC; CDR3 protein: CASSLRGYEQYF
clone size: NA; D gene: TRBD2; J gene: TRBJ2-3; V gene: TRBV6-4; CDR3 DNA: TGTGCCAGCAGCCCCAGTCTGGCGGGAGCAGATACGCAGTATTTT; CDR3 protein: CASSPSLAGADTQYF
clone size: NA; D gene: NA; J gene: TRBJ2-7; V gene: TRBV5-1; CDR3 DNA: TGCGCCAGCAGCTTGGATCAGGGCAGCTACGAGCAGTACTTC; CDR3 protein: CASSLDQGSYEQYF
clone size: NA; D gene: TRBD1; J gene: TRBJ2-1; V gene: TRBV11-2; CDR3 DNA: TGTGCCAGCAGCCATCATGACCCCCAGGGGGATGAGCAGTTCTTC; CDR3 protein: CASSHHDPQGDEQFF
clone size: NA; D gene: NA; J gene: TRBJ2-2; V gene: TRBV2; CDR3 DNA: TGTGCCAGCAGAAAGGGAGTGGCTAGCTATAAGAACACCGGGGAGCTGTTTTTT; CDR3 protein: CASRKGVASYKNTGELFF
clone size: NA; D gene: NA; J gene: TRBJ1-1; V gene: TRBV27; CDR3 DNA: TGTGCCAGCGTCCTGGGCGGGGGCACTGAAGCTTTCTTT; CDR3 protein: CASVLGGGTEAFF
clone size: NA; D gene: NA; J gene: TRBJ2-2; V gene: TRBV7-3; CDR3 DNA: TGTGCCAGCAGCTCCCAAGGGGGCACCGGGGAGCTGTTTTTT; CDR3 protein: CASSSQGGTGELFF
clone size: once; D gene: TRBD1; J gene: TRBJ1-5; V gene: TRBV19; CDR3 DNA: TGTGCCACAAAGGGACAGAGCAATCAGCCCCAGCATTTT; CDR3 protein: CATKGQSNQPQHF
clone size: NA; D gene: NA; J gene: TRBJ2-3; V gene: TRBV7-3; CDR3 DNA: TGTGCCAGCAGCAAGGGGTCCGGACTAACCACAGATACGCAGTATTTT; CDR3 protein: CASSKGSGLTTDTQYF